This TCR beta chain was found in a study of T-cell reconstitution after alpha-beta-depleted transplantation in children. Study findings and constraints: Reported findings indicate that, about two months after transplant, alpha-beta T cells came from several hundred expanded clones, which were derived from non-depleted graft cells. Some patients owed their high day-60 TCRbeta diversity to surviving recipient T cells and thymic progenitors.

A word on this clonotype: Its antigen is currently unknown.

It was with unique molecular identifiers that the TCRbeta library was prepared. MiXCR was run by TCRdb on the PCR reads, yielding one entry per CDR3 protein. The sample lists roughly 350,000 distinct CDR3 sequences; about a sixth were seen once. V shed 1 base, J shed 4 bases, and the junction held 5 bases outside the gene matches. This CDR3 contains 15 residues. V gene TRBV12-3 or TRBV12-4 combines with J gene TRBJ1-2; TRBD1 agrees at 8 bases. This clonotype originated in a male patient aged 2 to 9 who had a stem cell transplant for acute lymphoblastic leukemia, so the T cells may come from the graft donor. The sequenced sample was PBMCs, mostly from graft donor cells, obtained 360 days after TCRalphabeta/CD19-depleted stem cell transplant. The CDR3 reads CASSLGQGPTYGYTF. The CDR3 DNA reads TGTGCCAGCAGTTTAGGACAGGGGCCTACCTATGGCTACACCTTC.